These 10 T cell receptor beta chains were sequenced from one sample in a study of vaccination effects on CD4 cells after COVID-19. Clones were read by immunoSEQ multiplex PCR, and TCRdb kept only the in-frame ones, dropping some. The table includes 35,000 to 45,000 clones, 55% to 75% detected once. Antigen-specific CD4+ T cells were first expanded with viral peptide pools by the ViraFEST assay and only then sequenced. Once cultured for around 11 days, the cells underwent separation to obtain CD4+ T cells. Sometime from March through December 2020, the person acquired a SARS-CoV-2 infection that PCR confirmed. These receptors' antigens are unknown. The sequences come from CD4+ T cells from PBMCs cultured with HCoV-NL63 spike peptides, collected before COVID-19 vaccination. The receptors derive from a human donor who had a prior SARS-CoV-2 infection.

The CDR3 spells CASSLVGVESLHF. Written as DNA, the CDR3 is TGTGCCAGCAGTTTAGTGGGAGTCGAATCCCTCCACTTT. J is TRBJ1-6 and V is TRBV12-3 or TRBV12-4, with no clear D. This CDR3 region has 13 residues. V dropped 1 base and J dropped 14 bases, with 12 bases sitting between them.

J is TRBJ2-6 and V is TRBV7-8, with TRBD2 matching 14 bases. V was clipped by 5 bases and J by 0 bases; unmatched bases: 9. This CDR3 region has 20 residues. The germline V gene has CDR1 SGHVS and CDR2 FQNEAQ. The DNA of the CDR3 is TGTGCCAGCAGCGGACGACTGGGACTAGCGGGAGACTCTGGGGCCAACGTCCTGACTTTC. Translating gives CASSGRLGLAGDSGANVLTF.

This clone was seen more than once but under ten times. The chain is built from TRBV11-3 and TRBJ2-1; D is ambiguous. Deletions cut 5 bases from V and 2 bases from J, with 10 bases between. The CDR3 loop spans 14 amino acids. CDR1 is SGHNT, CDR2 YENEEA, per germline. For the CDR3, the DNA is TGTGCCAGCAGCCTGACCTCCCCCTACAATGAGCAGTTCTTC. This gives the protein CASSLTSPYNEQFF.

V usage is TRBV11-3 and J usage is TRBJ2-2; D not certain. CDR1 is SGHNT and CDR2 is YENEEA in the germline V gene. The CDR3 loop spans 14 amino acids. The germline V and J ends were trimmed by 7 bases and 2 bases, with 11 bases remaining between them. The chain's CDR3 is CASKVGRNTGELFF. CDR3 bases: TGTGCCAGCAAGGTCGGCCGTAACACCGGGGAGCTGTTTTTT.

This clone was counted a few times. The rearrangement links TRBV15 to TRBJ2-1; no clear D gene. V was shortened by 3 bases and J by 6 bases, with 6 bases between the two germline ends. Per the germline V gene, CDR1 is LNHNV and CDR2 is YYDKDF (reference sequence). The CDR3 has 12 residues. CDR3 coding DNA: TGTGCCACCAGCAGCCTTTCCAATGAGCAGTTCTTC. Its translation is CATSSLSNEQFF.

This sequence joins TRBV7-9 and TRBJ1-2, with unresolved D. V dropped 11 bases and J dropped 0 bases, with 19 bases sitting between them. The CDR3 has 15 amino acids. Looked up from germline, CDR1 is SEHNR and CDR2 is FQNEAQ (reference sequence). CDR3 region: CAPWPFEAANYGYTF. The CDR3 region has the DNA TGTGCCCCATGGCCTTTCGAGGCAGCTAACTATGGCTACACCTTC.

This chain links TRBV5-6 with TRBJ1-6; TRBD1 matches at 9 bases. The CDR3 totals 14 residues. CDR1 SGHDT and CDR2 YYEEEE come from the germline V gene. V shed 0 bases and J 14 bases; nucleotides not matched to a gene: 6. Written as DNA, the CDR3 is TGTGCCAGCAGCTTGGGGGACAGGGAACGGTCCCTCCACTTT. Its protein is CASSLGDRERSLHF.

The chain links TRBV4-1 to TRBJ1-4; tentatively, D is TRBD1 (6 bases). Germline V lookup: CDR1 MGHRA, CDR2 YSYEKL. Trimming took 4 bases from V and 7 from J, leaving 16 bases between them. The CDR3 loop spans 15 amino acids. CDR3 region: CASSRTDRTLEKLFF. CDR3 nucleotides: TGCGCCAGCAGCCGAACGGACAGAACCCTTGAAAAACTGTTTTTT.

This rearrangement joins TRBV7-6 to TRBJ2-1; TRBD1 or TRBD2 may be the D gene (5 bases each). The CDR3 spans 15 residues. The germline V gene has CDR1 SGHVS and CDR2 FNYEAQ. V lost 5 bases and J 0 bases, leaving 11 bases between the germline ends. The chain's CDR3 is CASSPGTDSYNEQFF. The CDR3 region has the DNA TGTGCCAGCAGCCCAGGGACCGACTCCTACAATGAGCAGTTCTTC.

This clone has only a few counts. The gene calls are TRBV6-5 and TRBJ2-7; 9 positions match TRBD2. The germline V gene encodes CDR1 MNHEY and CDR2 SVGAGI. The V and J ends lost 4 bases and 3 bases, in that order; junction bases with no gene match: 10. CDR3 length equals 16 residues. The CDR3 loop reads CASSSASSGRFYEQYF. In nucleotides, the CDR3 is TGTGCCAGCAGTTCCGCCTCGAGCGGGAGGTTCTACGAGCAGTACTTC.